This T cell receptor (beta chain) was documented in a study of shared clonotypes between healthy human individuals. Points from the study as a whole: Naive subsets tended to show greater estimated richness than memory subsets.

The V and J ends lost 4 bases and 0 bases respectively, with 17 bases between them. CDR3 length equals 17 residues. Germline loops: CDR1 SGHRS, CDR2 YFSETQ. Concerning this clone: Its target is not known.

Repertoires were generated with immunoSEQ multiplex PCR, while TCRdb's copy carries only in-frame clones and drops some. The table records about 1.5 million clones, roughly 97% of them present only once. Sequences were obtained from naive CD4+ T cells sorted from blood. As for subset: CD45RA+ positively selected. The chain combines TRBV5-1 with TRBJ1-3, with D tentatively TRBD1 (5 bases). This receptor was obtained from a young man in good health. CDR3: CASSQLGTASSGNTIYF. CDR3 nucleotides: TGCGCCAGCAGCCAACTAGGGACCGCCAGCTCTGGAAACACCATATATTTT.